What follows are 3 T cell receptor beta chains derived from one specimen sequenced in a study of OX40 agonist ivuxolimab in advanced cancers. The data were produced by immunoSEQ multiplex PCR, yet TCRdb's version contains in-frame clones alone and is incomplete. The table lists tens of thousands of clones, roughly 80% of them singletons. The starting material was CD4+ or CD8+ T cells sorted from blood, obtained in a trial of the OX40 agonist ivuxolimab. The receptor set was obtained from an adult with an advanced solid tumor such as melanoma, head and neck, liver or kidney cancer.

The chain joins TRBV4-2 to TRBJ2-1, with 8 nucleotides matching TRBD1. Germline assignment: CDR1 LGHNA and CDR2 YNFKEQ. V shed 2 bases and J 8 bases; nucleotides not matched to a gene: 11. CDR3 length: 16 amino acids. The CDR3 is CASSQLYLDRGDEQFF. CDR3 bases: TGTGCCAGCAGCCAACTATACCTCGACAGGGGCGATGAGCAGTTCTTC.

This clone appeared a single time. The CDR3 reads CASSELRRDQPQHF. Written as DNA, the CDR3 is TGTGCCAGCAGTGAATTGAGGAGGGATCAGCCCCAGCATTTT. The genes are TRBV6-1 and TRBJ1-5; no definite D call. This CDR3 region has 14 residues. Germline-derived CDR1 and CDR2 are MNHNS and SASEGT. V was pared by 2 bases and J by 5 bases, with 10 bases between.

This chain connects TRBV13 to TRBJ2-5, with 9 bases aligning to TRBD1. Germline V gene lookup returns CDR1 PRHDT and CDR2 FYEKMQ (reference sequence). This CDR3 has 23 amino acids. V dropped 2 bases and J dropped 5; count of bases not matched to a gene: 30. The CDR3 region is CASSLRGYHPVGTGIVAEETQYF. DNA for the CDR3: TGTGCCAGCAGCTTAAGGGGCTACCACCCTGTGGGGACAGGGATAGTGGCCGAGGAGACCCAGTACTTC.